The rows below give T cell receptor beta chains drawn from one sample of a study of Ad26.COV2.S vaccination and SARS-CoV-2 variants. Clones were sequenced by immunoSEQ multiplex PCR, and TCRdb holds only the in-frame ones, with some missing. The table lists around 370,000 clones, around 92% of them singletons, with around 4.2% in the top ten. Sequenced here: peripheral blood, sampled after recovery from COVID-19. Receptors were obtained from a human donor who had recovered from COVID-19. The CDR3 runs from the conserved cysteine through the conserved F or W. D genes are given only for firm matches.

d_call | j_call | v_call | cdr3_aa | cdr3_nt
TRBD1 | TRBJ2-2 | TRBV5-1 | CASSVTGTASTGELFF | TGCGCCAGCAGCGTAACCGGGACAGCTAGCACCGGGGAGCTGTTTTTT
. | TRBJ1-4 | TRBV4-1 | CASSQDSWGGNEKLFF | TGCGCCAGCAGCCAAGATTCGTGGGGGGGGAATGAAAAACTGTTTTTT
. | TRBJ1-2 | TRBV4-1 | CASSVLEGTAGYTF | TGCGCCAGCAGCGTCTTAGAGGGGACTGCTGGCTACACCTTC
. | TRBJ1-3 | TRBV7-9 | CASSFAGDTIYF | TGTGCCAGCAGCTTCGCCGGTGACACCATATATTTT
. | TRBJ1-3 | TRBV10-3 | CAISESGRAGENTIYF | TGTGCCATCAGTGAGTCGGGCAGGGCGGGCGAAAACACCATATATTTT
. | TRBJ2-5 | TRBV18 | CASSPERSGVDRGGTQYF | TGTGCCAGCTCACCAGAAAGATCCGGGGTCGACCGTGGTGGGACCCAGTACTTC
. | TRBJ2-7 | TRBV25-1 | CASSEYLGSTYEQYF | TGTGCCAGCAGTGAATATCTCGGCAGCACCTACGAGCAGTACTTC
. | TRBJ1-6 | TRBV4-1 | CASSPVGLVYNSPLHF | TGCGCCAGCAGCCCCGTTGGGCTCGTCTATAATTCACCCCTCCACTTT
TRBD1 | TRBJ1-4 | TRBV5-1 | CASSHRDRNEKLFF | TGCGCCAGCAGCCACCGGGACAGGAATGAAAAACTGTTTTTT
TRBD1 | TRBJ2-5 | TRBV6-6 | CASSYSGQGALKTQYF | TGTGCCAGCAGTTACTCGGGCCAGGGGGCCTTGAAGACCCAGTACTTC
. | TRBJ1-2 | TRBV4-3 | CASSQETAYGYTF | TGCGCCAGCAGCCAAGAAACAGCGTATGGCTACACCTTC
. | TRBJ2-5 | TRBV4-3 | CASSQSVVSETQYF | TGCGCCAGCAGCCAATCCGTAGTTTCGGAGACCCAGTACTTC
. | TRBJ2-3 | TRBV7-8 | CASSLGSPLDTQYF | TGTGCCAGCAGCTTAGGCAGTCCCCTCGATACGCAGTATTTT
. | TRBJ1-6 | TRBV6-1 | CASSEERNSPLHF | TGTGCCAGCAGTGAGGAGCGGAATTCACCCCTCCACTTT
TRBD1 | TRBJ2-7 | TRBV6-5 | CASSYFAGGTYEQYF | TGTGCCAGCAGTTACTTCGCAGGGGGTACCTACGAGCAGTACTTC
. | TRBJ1-1 | TRBV6-4 | CASSESDSRNTEAFF | TGTGCCAGCAGTGAATCGGACAGTAGGAACACTGAAGCTTTCTTT
TRBD2 | TRBJ2-1 | TRBV13 | CASSFGTRIAEQFF | TGTGCCAGCAGCTTCGGGACTAGAATAGCTGAGCAGTTCTTC
TRBD2 | TRBJ2-1 | TRBV7-2 | CASSLATSGGAYNEQFF | TGTGCCAGCAGCCTAGCCACTAGCGGGGGGGCCTACAATGAGCAGTTCTTC
TRBD1 | TRBJ2-1 | TRBV7-8 | CASSLGTGYNEQFF | TGTGCCAGCAGCTTAGGGACAGGCTACAATGAGCAGTTCTTC
TRBD1 | TRBJ1-2 | TRBV10-3 | CAIRPTGVGYTF | TGTGCCATCAGACCCACAGGGGTTGGCTACACCTTC
TRBD2 | TRBJ2-1 | TRBV6-6 | CASSHPNRLAGGNEQFF | TGTGCCAGCAGTCACCCCAACAGACTAGCGGGGGGCAATGAGCAGTTCTTC
. | TRBJ2-5 | TRBV28 | CASSYGPTGTPKETQYF | TGTGCCAGCAGTTATGGACCCACCGGGACACCTAAAGAGACCCAGTACTTC
. | TRBJ2-3 | TRBV9 | CASSLLGRTSTDTQYF | TGTGCCAGCTCCCTCTTGGGGCGTACTAGCACAGATACGCAGTATTTT
. | TRBJ1-6 | TRBV9 | CASSSEIGDNSPLHF | TGTGCCAGCAGCTCCGAAATTGGGGATAATTCACCCCTCCACTTT
. | TRBJ2-1 | TRBV2 | CATGLDYNEQFF | TGTGCCACGGGACTGGATTACAATGAGCAGTTCTTC
TRBD2 | TRBJ2-1 | TRBV29-1 | CSVAGGVSSSYNEQFF | TGCAGCGTTGCTGGGGGGGTCAGTAGCTCCTACAATGAGCAGTTCTTC
TRBD2 | TRBJ2-3 | TRBV7-9 | CASSLHSGEDTQYF | TGTGCCAGCAGCTTACATAGCGGGGAGGATACGCAGTATTTT
. | TRBJ1-2 | TRBV19 | CASSNTGFRRGYTF | TGTGCCAGTAGTAACACAGGGTTTCGCCGGGGCTACACCTTC
. | TRBJ2-7 | TRBV2 | CASRVSSYEQYF | TGTGCCAGCAGAGTGTCCTCCTACGAGCAGTACTTC